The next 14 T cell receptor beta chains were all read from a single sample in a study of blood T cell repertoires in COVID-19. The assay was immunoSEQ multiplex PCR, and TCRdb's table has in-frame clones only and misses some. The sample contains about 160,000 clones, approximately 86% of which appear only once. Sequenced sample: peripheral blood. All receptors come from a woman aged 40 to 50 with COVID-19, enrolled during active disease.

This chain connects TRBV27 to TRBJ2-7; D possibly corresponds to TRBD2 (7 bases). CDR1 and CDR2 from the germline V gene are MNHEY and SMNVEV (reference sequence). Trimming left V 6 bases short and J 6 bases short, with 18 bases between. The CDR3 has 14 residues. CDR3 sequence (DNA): TGTGCCAGCAGGGGGGGGGCAGGGTCCGGCGAGCAGTACTTC. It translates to CASRGGAGSGEQYF.

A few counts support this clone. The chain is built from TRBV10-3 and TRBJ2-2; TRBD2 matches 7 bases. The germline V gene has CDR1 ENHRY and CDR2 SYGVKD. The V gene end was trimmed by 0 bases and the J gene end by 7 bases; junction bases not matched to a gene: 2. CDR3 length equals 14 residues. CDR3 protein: CAISESGGDGELFF. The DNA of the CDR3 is TGTGCCATCAGTGAGTCGGGAGGGGACGGGGAGCTGTTTTTT.

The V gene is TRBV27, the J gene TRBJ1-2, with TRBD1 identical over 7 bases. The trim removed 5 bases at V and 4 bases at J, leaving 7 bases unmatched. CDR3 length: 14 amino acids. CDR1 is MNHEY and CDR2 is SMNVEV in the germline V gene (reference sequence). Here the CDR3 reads CASSPRDSPYGYTF. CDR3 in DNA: TGTGCCAGCAGTCCCCGGGACAGTCCCTATGGCTACACCTTC.

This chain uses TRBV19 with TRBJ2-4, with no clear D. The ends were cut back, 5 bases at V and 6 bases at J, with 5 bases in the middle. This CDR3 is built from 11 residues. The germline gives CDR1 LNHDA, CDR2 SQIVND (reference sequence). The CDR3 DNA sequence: TGTGCCAGTAGTGTCTTAAACATTCAGTACTTC. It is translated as CASSVLNIQYF.

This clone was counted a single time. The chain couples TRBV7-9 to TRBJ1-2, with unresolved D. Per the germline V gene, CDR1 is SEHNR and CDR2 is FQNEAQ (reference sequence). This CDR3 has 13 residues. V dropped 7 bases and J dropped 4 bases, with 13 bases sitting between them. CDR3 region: CASTQIWSYGYTF. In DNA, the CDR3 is TGTGCCAGCACCCAAATTTGGAGCTATGGCTACACCTTC.

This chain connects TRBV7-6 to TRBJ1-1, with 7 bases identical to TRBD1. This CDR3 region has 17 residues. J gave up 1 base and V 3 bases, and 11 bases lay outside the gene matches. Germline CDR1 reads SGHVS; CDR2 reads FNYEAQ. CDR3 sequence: CASSLGEQGLGNTEAFF. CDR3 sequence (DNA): TGTGCCAGCAGCTTGGGGGAACAGGGGTTAGGGAACACTGAAGCTTTCTTT.

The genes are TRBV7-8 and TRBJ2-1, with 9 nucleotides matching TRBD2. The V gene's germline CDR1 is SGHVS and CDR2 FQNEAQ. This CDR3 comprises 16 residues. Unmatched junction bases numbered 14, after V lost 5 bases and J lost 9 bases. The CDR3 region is CASSKIAGAPRFEQFF. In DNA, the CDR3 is TGTGCCAGCAGCAAAATAGCGGGGGCCCCGAGGTTTGAGCAGTTCTTC. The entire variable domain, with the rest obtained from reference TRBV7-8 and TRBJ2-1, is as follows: GAGVSQSPRYKVAKRGQDVALRCDPISGHVSLFWYQQALGQGPEFLTYFQNEAQLDKSGLPSDRFFAERPEGSVSTLKIQRTQQEDSAVYLCASSKIAGAPRFEQFFGPGTRLTVL.

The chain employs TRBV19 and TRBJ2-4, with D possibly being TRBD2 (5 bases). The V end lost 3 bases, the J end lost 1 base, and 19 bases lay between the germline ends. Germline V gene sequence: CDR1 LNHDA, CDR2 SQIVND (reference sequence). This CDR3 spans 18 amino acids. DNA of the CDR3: TGTGCCAGTAGTATCGGTGGTGGCTTGGACTTCGCCAAAAACATTCAGTACTTC. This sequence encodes CASSIGGGLDFAKNIQYF.

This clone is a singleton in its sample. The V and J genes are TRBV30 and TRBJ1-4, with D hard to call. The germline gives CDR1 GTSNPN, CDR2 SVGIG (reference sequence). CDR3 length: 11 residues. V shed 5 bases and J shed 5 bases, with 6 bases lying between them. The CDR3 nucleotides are TGTGCCTGGGGCAGGAATGAAAAACTGTTTTTT. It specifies CAWGRNEKLFF.

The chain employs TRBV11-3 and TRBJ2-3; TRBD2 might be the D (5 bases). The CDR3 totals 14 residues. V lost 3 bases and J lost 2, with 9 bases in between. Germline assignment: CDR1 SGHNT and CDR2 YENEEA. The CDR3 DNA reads TGTGCCAGCAGCTTGAAGAGGGCCACAGATACGCAGTATTTT. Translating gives CASSLKRATDTQYF.

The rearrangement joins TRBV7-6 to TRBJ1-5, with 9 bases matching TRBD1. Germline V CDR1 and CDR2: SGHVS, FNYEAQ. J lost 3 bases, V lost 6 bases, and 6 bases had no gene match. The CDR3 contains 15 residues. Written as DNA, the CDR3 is TGTGCCAGCAGTGCCGGGACAGGGATCAATCAGCCCCAGCATTTT. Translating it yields CASSAGTGINQPQHF.

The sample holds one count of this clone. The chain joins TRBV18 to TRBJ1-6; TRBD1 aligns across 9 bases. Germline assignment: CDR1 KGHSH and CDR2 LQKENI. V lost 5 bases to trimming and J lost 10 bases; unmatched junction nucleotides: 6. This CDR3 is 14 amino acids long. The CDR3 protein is CASSLPGQGSPLHF. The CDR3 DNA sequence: TGTGCCAGCTCATTACCGGGACAGGGATCACCCCTCCACTTT.

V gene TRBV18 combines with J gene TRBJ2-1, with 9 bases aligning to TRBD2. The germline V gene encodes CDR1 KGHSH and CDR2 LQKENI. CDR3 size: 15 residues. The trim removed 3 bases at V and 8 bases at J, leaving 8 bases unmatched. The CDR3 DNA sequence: TGTGCCAGCTCACCGTCTCATGGACTAGCGTATGAGCAGTTCTTC. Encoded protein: CASSPSHGLAYEQFF. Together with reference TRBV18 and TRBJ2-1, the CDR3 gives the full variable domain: NAGVMQNPRHLVRRRGQEARLRCSPMKGHSHVYWYRQLPEEGLKFMVYLQKENIIDESGMPKERFSAEFPKEGPSILRIQQVVRGDSAAYFCASSPSHGLAYEQFFGPGTRLTVL.

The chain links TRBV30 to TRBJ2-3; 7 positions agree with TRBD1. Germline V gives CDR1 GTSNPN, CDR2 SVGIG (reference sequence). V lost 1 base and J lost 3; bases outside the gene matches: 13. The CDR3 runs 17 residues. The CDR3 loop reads CAWSGVRQGLRTDTQYF. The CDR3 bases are TGTGCCTGGAGTGGTGTACGACAGGGCCTTAGGACAGATACGCAGTATTTT.